Below, 9 T cell receptor beta chains from the same sample are listed, as sequenced in a study of CD8 T cells in ankylosing spondylitis. These receptors are not linked to any known antigen. Regarding the study as a whole: Blood from ankylosing spondylitis patients appeared to carry a characteristic roughly eight-variant TCR beta motif.

One entry per CDR3 protein results from TCRdb running MiXCR on the 5' RACE reads. The sample holds 700,000 to 1,000,000 distinct CDR3 sequences, about 11% seen once. The sequenced sample consisted of blood, either unsorted or a sorted T cell fraction (not recorded which). Receptors originate from a male donor with ankylosing spondylitis.

This clonotype has only a few counts. The rearrangement uses TRBV5-1 and TRBJ2-2; D gene uncertain. The germline gives CDR1 SGHRS, CDR2 YFSETQ. CDR3 size: 13 residues. Trimming stripped 0 bases from V and 10 bases from J, with 10 bases between. CDR3 nucleotide sequence: TGCGCCAGCAGCTTGGGACGCCCGGCGGAGCTGTTTTTT. Residues: CASSLGRPAELFF.

This clonotype was detected only a few times. This sequence joins TRBV7-9 and TRBJ2-7, with D possibly being TRBD1 (5 bases). CDR1 is SEHNR and CDR2 is FQNEAQ in the germline V gene (reference sequence). Trimming cost V 5 bases and J 3 bases, with 14 bases left between them. The CDR3 is 14 residues long. The CDR3 spells CASSTHQGSYEQYF. The CDR3 bases are TGTGCCAGCAGCACTCACCAGGGAAGCTACGAGCAGTACTTC.

The chain links TRBV10-3 to TRBJ2-5; 8 bases align to TRBD2. CDR1 is ENHRY, CDR2 SYGVKD, per germline. J lost 2 bases, V lost 5 bases, and 1 base had no gene match. CDR3 length equals 13 residues. The CDR3 DNA follows: TGTGCCATCAGTACGGGGGGGCAAGAGACCCAGTACTTC. This gives the protein CAISTGGQETQYF.

V is TRBV5-1 and J is TRBJ2-7; D is ambiguous. Germline V gives CDR1 SGHRS, CDR2 YFSETQ. CDR3 length: 15 amino acids. The V end was cut by 3 bases, the J end by 0 bases, with 13 bases between. The CDR3 sequence: CASSYNPASSYEQYF. Written as DNA, the CDR3 is TGCGCCAGCAGCTATAACCCTGCGAGCTCCTACGAGCAGTACTTC.

The chain joins TRBV20-1 to TRBJ2-1, with D tentatively TRBD2 (6 bases). The CDR3 loop spans 17 amino acids. CDR1 and CDR2 from the germline V gene are DFQATT and SNEGSKA (reference sequence). Trimming took off 1 base at V and 2 bases at J, with 18 bases between the two ends. The CDR3 DNA reads as TGCAGTGCTAGAGCCCAGACTAGGGGCCAACCCTACAATGAGCAGTTCTTC. This sequence encodes CSARAQTRGQPYNEQFF.

A few counts support this clonotype. The genes are TRBV12-3 or TRBV12-4 and TRBJ1-2; no firm D call. Trimming cost V 6 bases and J 4 bases, with 12 bases left between them. The CDR3 has 13 residues. The CDR3 is CASSRQQGYGYTF. In DNA, the CDR3 is TGTGCCAGCAGCCGACAACAAGGCTATGGCTACACCTTC.

On this clonotype: One junction end disagrees with the germline gene, perhaps due to a read error. CDR3 sequence: CASSLAGGNYEQNF. CDR3 nucleotides: TGTGCCAGCAGTTTAGCGGGGGGAAATTACGAGCAGAACTTC. This chain joins TRBV12-3 or TRBV12-4 and TRBJ2-7, with D possibly TRBD2 on 6 matching bases. This CDR3 comprises 14 residues.

This clonotype was seen more than once but under ten times. The V gene is TRBV15, the J gene TRBJ1-6, with 9 bases aligning to TRBD1. This CDR3 contains 16 residues. Germline-derived CDR1 and CDR2 are LNHNV and YYDKDF (reference sequence). V was clipped by 2 bases and J by 10 bases; unmatched bases: 9. CDR3 DNA: TGTGCCACCAGCAGAAGCCCGGGACAGGGAGAATCACCCCTCCACTTT. Protein sequence: CATSRSPGQGESPLHF.

To note about this clonotype: At one end the junction does not follow the germline gene, possibly because of a read error. The chain couples TRBV6-2 or TRBV6-3 to TRBJ1-2, with D hard to call. Germline V gene data show CDR1 as MNHEY and CDR2 as SVGEGT. The CDR3 contains 12 residues. The chain's CDR3 is CAVTSLGRTPLF. The CDR3, as DNA: TGTGCCGTCACCTCCTTGGGTAGGACTCCCCTCTTC.